This T cell receptor beta chain was sequenced during a study of control samples from healthy donors and cancer patients. Germline V gives CDR1 LGHNA, CDR2 YSLEER. This CDR3 comprises 15 residues. Trimming removed 4 bases from V and 4 bases from J; junction bases left unmatched: 7. Produced via immunoSEQ multiplex PCR; TCRdb's table is partial and in-frame only. The data hold around 130,000 clones, with roughly 90% observed a single time. The clonotype comes from a man aged 45 to 65 in good health. The sample taken for sequencing was blood. This chain links TRBV4-3 with TRBJ2-7; 10 bases agree with TRBD2. Written as DNA, the CDR3 is TGCGCCAGCAGCCCTCAGCGGGGGGGCGGATACGAGCAGTACTTC. Protein: CASSPQRGGGYEQYF.